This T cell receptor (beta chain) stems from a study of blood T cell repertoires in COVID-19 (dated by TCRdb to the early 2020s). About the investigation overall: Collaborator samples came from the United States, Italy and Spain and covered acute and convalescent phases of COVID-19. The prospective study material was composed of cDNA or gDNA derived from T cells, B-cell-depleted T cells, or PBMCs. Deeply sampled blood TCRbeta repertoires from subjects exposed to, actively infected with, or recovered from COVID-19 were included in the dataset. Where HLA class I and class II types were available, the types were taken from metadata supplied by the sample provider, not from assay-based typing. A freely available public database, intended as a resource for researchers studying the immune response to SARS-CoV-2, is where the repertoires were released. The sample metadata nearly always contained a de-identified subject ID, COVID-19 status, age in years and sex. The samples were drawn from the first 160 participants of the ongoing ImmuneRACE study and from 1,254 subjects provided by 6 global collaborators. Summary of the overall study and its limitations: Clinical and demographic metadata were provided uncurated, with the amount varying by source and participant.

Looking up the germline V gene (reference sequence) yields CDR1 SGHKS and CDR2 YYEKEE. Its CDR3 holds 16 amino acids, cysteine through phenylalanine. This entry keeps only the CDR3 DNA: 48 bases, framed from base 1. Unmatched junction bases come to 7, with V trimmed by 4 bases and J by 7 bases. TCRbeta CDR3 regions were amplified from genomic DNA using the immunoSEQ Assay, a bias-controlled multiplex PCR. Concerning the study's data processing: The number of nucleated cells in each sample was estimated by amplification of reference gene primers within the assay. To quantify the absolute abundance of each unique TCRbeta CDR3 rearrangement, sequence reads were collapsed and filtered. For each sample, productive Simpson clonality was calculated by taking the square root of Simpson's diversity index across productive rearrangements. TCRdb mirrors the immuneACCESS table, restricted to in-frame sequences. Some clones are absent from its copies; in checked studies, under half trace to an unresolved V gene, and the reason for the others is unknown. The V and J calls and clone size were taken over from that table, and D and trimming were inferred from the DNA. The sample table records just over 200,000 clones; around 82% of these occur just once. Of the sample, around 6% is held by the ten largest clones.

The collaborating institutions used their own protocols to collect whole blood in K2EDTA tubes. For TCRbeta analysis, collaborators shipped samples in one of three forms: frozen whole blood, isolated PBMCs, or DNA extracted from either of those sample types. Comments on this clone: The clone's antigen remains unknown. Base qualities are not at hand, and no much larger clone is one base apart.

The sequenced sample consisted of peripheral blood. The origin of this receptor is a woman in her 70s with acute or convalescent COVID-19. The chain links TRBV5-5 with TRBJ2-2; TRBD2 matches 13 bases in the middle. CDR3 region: CASSNGLAGEIGELFF. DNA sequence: TGTGCCAGCAGCAATGGACTAGCGGGAGAGATCGGGGAGCTGTTTTTT.